Ten or more counts support the clone carrying this T cell receptor beta chain. Antigen: not known. Time point specified: after neoadjuvant nivolumab, at surgical resection. Stage II-IVA oral cavity squamous cell carcinoma was new and untreated by systemic or radiation therapy. Patients had HPV-negative, locally advanced oral cavity squamous cell carcinoma. Tumor libraries mostly used about 4.8 ug genomic DNA, two replicates each. Only in-frame clones appear in the TCRdb table, and some are missing; sequencing was by immunoSEQ multiplex PCR. Found here are around 35,000 clones, approximately 40% of them singletons; the top ten hold 15% to 20%. CDR1 is SQVTM, CDR2 ANQGSEA, per germline. This CDR3 contains 13 residues. Trimming took 4 bases from V and 6 from J, leaving 16 bases between them. This specimen comes from a study of neoadjuvant anti-PD-1 for oral cavity cancer. Findings of the study overall: Post-treatment tumors with larger preexisting clones showed more shrinkage.

The starting material was tumor tissue, obtained after nivolumab (anti-PD-1) treatment. The TCR comes from a person between 40 and 79 years old with oral cavity squamous cell carcinoma. The chain carries TRBV29-1 and TRBJ2-7; D perhaps matches TRBD1 (7 bases). CDR3 sequence (DNA): TGCAGCGTTGCGGCGGCAGGGGGAGGCGAGCAGTACTTC. This gives the protein CSVAAAGGGEQYF.